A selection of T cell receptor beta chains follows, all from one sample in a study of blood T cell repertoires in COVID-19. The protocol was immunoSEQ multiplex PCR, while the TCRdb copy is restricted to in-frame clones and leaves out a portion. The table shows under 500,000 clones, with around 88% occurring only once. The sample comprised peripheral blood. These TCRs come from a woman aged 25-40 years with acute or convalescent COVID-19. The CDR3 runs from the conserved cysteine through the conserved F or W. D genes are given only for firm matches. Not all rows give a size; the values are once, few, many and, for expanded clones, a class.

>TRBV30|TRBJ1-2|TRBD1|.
TGTGCCTGGACGGCAGGGGGAAGCTATGGCTACACCTTC
CAWTAGGSYGYTF
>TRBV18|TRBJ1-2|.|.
TGTGCCAGCTCACCATCTGGGAGTGGCTACACCTTC
CASSPSGSGYTF
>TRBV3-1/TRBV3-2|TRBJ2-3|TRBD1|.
TGTGCCAGCAGCCAGGGACAGTCTAGCACAGATACGCAGTATTTT
CASSQGQSSTDTQYF
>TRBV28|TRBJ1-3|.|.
TGTGCCAGCACCCCCCAGGGAAACACCATATATTTT
CASTPQGNTIYF
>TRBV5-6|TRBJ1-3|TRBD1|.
TGTGCCAGCAGCTTGTTGGTCGGACAGGGCAACTCTGGAAACACCATATATTTT
CASSLLVGQGNSGNTIYF
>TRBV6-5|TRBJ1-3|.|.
TGTGCCAGCAAGAAGAGGTTACCTGGAAACACCATATATTTT
CASKKRLPGNTIYF
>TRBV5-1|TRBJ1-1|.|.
TGCGCCAGCAGCCTCGAGGACAAAGGAAACACTGAAGCTTTCTTT
CASSLEDKGNTEAFF
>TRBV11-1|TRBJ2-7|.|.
TGTGCCAGCAGCTTAGCGGTGGTCACTAGTTCCTACGAGCAGTACTTC
CASSLAVVTSSYEQYF
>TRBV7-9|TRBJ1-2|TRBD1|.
TGTGCCAGCAGCTACGGACAGGGACGCGACTACACCTTC
CASSYGQGRDYTF
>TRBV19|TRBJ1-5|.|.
TGTGCCAGTAGTCCCGAAACAGGGAATTATCAGCCCCAGCATTTT
CASSPETGNYQPQHF
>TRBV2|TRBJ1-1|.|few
TGTGCCAGCAGTGGCACAGGGACGAACACTGAAGCTTTCTTT
CASSGTGTNTEAFF
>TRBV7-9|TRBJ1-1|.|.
TGTGCCAGCAGCCGGGGACTTGAGTTGAACACTGAAGCTTTCTTT
CASSRGLELNTEAFF
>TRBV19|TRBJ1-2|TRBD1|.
TGTGCCAGTAGCCCCGGGACAGGGTTTGATGGCTACACCTTC
CASSPGTGFDGYTF
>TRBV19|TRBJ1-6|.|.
TGTGCCAGTAGTATGGGGACATACAATTCACCCCTCCACTTT
CASSMGTYNSPLHF
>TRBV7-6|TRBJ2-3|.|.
TGTGCCAGCAGCTATCAAACGGGACTCTACACAGATACGCAGTATTTT
CASSYQTGLYTDTQYF
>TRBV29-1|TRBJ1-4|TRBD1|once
TGCAGCGTTGAAGGGGGACAGGAGAATGAAAAACTGTTTTTT
CSVEGGQENEKLFF
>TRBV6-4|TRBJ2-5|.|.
TGTGCCAGCAGTGACCCGGCAGGGGACCAAGAGACCCAGTACTTC
CASSDPAGDQETQYF
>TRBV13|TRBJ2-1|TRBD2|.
TGTGCCAGCCGCGGGGGTCAGGACAATGAGCAGTTCTTC
CASRGGQDNEQFF
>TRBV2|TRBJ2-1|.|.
TGTGCCAGCAGGATTCAGGGTACCTACAATGAGCAGTTCTTC
CASRIQGTYNEQFF
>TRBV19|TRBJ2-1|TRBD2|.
TGTGCCAGTAGTGGAATACGCGGGAGCACGCGACCTAATGAGCAGTTCTTC
CASSGIRGSTRPNEQFF
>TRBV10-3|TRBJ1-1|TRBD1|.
TGTGCCGTGGGACAGGACCTAGGGAACACTGAAGCTTTCTTT
CAVGQDLGNTEAFF
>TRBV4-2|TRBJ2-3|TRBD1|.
TGTGCCAGCAGCCAAGGGGCCAGACAGGGGTGGACAGATACGCAGTATTTT
CASSQGARQGWTDTQYF
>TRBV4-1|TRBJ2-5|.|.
TGCGCCAGCAGCCAGGCAGAGGGCTGGGAGACCCAGTACTTC
CASSQAEGWETQYF
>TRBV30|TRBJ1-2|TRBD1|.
TGTGCCTGGACTTCGGGGACAGAATATGGCTACACCTTC
CAWTSGTEYGYTF
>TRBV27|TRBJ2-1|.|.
TGTGCCAGCAGCTGGGACGGAGGAGGGAATGAGCAGTTCTTC
CASSWDGGGNEQFF
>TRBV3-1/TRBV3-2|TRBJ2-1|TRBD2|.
TGTGCCAGCAGGGGTCCGGGACTAGCGCAGTACAATGAGCAGTTCTTC
CASRGPGLAQYNEQFF
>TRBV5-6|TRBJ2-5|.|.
TGTGCCAGCAGCTCGGTGGAAGAGACCCAGTACTTC
CASSSVEETQYF
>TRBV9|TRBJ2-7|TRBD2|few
TGTGCCAGCAGCAGGACTAGCGGCCTCGAGCAGTACTTC
CASSRTSGLEQYF
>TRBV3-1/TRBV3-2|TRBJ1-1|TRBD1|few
TGTGCCAGCAGCCAACGGGACAGGAACACTGAAGCTTTCTTT
CASSQRDRNTEAFF
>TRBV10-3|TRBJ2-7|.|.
TGTGCCATCAGGCCCGCAGGGGAGACCAACGAGCAGTACTTC
CAIRPAGETNEQYF
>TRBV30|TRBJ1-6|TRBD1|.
TGTGCCGAGGGGACAGTCTCTTCACCCCTCCACTTT
CAEGTVSSPLHF
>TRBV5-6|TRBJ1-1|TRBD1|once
TGTGCCAGCAGCTTGACTGGCAGGGGGGCATCTGAAGCTTTCTTT
CASSLTGRGASEAFF
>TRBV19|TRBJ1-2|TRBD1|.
TGTGCCAGTACCTACAGGGGTGGGTATGGCTACACCTTC
CASTYRGGYGYTF
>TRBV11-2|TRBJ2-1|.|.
TGTGCCAGCAGCGCGGGTAGAAATGAGCAGTTCTTC
CASSAGRNEQFF
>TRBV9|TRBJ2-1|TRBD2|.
TGTGCCAGCAGCACTAGCGGAGGTGCTGTCCGGGGCGGGCAGTTCTTC
CASSTSGGAVRGGQFF
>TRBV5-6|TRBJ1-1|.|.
TGTGCCAGCAGCTTGGGGAGGGGTTCTGAAGCTTTCTTT
CASSLGRGSEAFF
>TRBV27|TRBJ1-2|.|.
TGTGCCACCGGGGGGGGTTATGGCTACACCTTC
CATGGGYGYTF
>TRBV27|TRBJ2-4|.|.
TGTGCCAGCAGTTTTGGGGGGTTGGCCAAAAACATTCAGTACTTC
CASSFGGLAKNIQYF
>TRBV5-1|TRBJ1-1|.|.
TGCGCCAGCAGCTTGGACTCGCGAAACACTGAAGCTTTCTTT
CASSLDSRNTEAFF
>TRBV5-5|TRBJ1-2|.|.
TGTGCCAGCAGCCTAACGAGCACCCAATCCGAAGGCTACACCTTC
CASSLTSTQSEGYTF
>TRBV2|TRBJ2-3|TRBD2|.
TGTGCCAGCAAGGACTTAGCGGGGTATCCAGATACGCAGTATTTT
CASKDLAGYPDTQYF
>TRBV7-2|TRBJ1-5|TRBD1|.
TGTGCCAGCAGCTTAGGTCCAGGGGGCCATCAGCCCCAGCATTTT
CASSLGPGGHQPQHF
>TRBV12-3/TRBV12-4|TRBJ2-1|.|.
TGTGCCAGCGGGGTTTGGGGGGGGCATGAGCAGTTCTTC
CASGVWGGHEQFF
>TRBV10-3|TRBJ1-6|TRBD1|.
TGTGCCATCAGTGAGCTGGGACAGTGGGGAAATTCACCCCTCCACTTT
CAISELGQWGNSPLHF
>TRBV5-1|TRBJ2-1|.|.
TGCGCCAGCAGCCGGGGACTTGCCTACAATGAGCAGTTCTTC
CASSRGLAYNEQFF
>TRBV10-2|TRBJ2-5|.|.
TGCGCCAGCAGTGAGTCGTTACAGACGGAGACCCAGTACTTC
CASSESLQTETQYF
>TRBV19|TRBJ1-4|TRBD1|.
TGTGCCAGTAGAAAACAGGGGCATGGTGAAAAACTGTTTTTT
CASRKQGHGEKLFF
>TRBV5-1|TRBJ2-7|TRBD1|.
TGCGCCAGCAGCCCCCAGGGGGACTACGAGCAGTACTTC
CASSPQGDYEQYF
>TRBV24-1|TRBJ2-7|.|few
TGTGCCACCAGTGGCACGGGACACACCCCCTACGAGCAGTACTTC
CATSGTGHTPYEQYF
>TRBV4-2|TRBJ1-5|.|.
TGTGCCAGCAGCCACCTGAGCAATCAGCCCCAGCATTTT
CASSHLSNQPQHF